The clone carrying this T cell receptor (beta chain) was recorded a few times. The antigen is undetermined. Losses at the gene ends were 6 bases for V and 8 bases for J; bases not matched to a gene: 13. CDR1 MNHEY and CDR2 SMNVEV come from the germline V gene (reference sequence). This CDR3 has 15 residues. The data are from a study of shared clonotypes between healthy human individuals. Broader study findings: With few donors, the genetic and exposure-history diversity represented was limited.

Generated by immunoSEQ multiplex PCR, the TCRdb table keeps only in-frame clones and is missing some. Altogether fewer than 600,000 clones are present, 70% to 80% being singletons, with the ten largest covering around 13%. Sequences were obtained from PBMCs. The receptor was derived from a woman in her thirties or forties in good health. Some clones in this sample may be carry-over from other donors' samples. The gene calls are TRBV27 and TRBJ2-3; TRBD2 agrees at 8 bases. CDR3 amino acids: CASSRPGAGDSTQYF. CDR3 DNA sequence: TGTGCCAGCAGCCGCCCGGGAGCGGGAGATAGTACGCAGTATTTT.